These T cell receptor beta chains were read from a single sample in a study of human T cells and chemical hapten exposure. TCRdb fed the RACE reads into MiXCR, producing one record per CDR3 protein. The sample holds a few hundred thousand distinct CDR3 sequences, about 6% seen once. The sample in question was whole blood, obtained in connection with sensitization to the hapten diphenylcyclopropenone (DPC). These receptors were obtained from a woman aged 18-35 years with alopecia areata. Some clones in this sample may be carry-over from other donors' samples. Both conserved end residues are part of each CDR3. The D gene is left open where the match is weak. Clone size is not always given. Where it is, it says once, few, many or a class for expanded clones.

cdr3_aa cdr3_nt d_call j_call clone_size v_call
CASSLGPGTANYGYTF TGTGCCAGCAGCTTGGGTCCCGGGACAGCTAACTATGGCTACACCTTC TRBD1 TRBJ1-2 many TRBV7-2
CASSHGGWEAFF TGTGCCAGCAGCCATGGGGGGTGGGAAGCTTTCTTT - TRBJ1-1 many TRBV3-1
CASSLRQMNAEAFF TGTGCCAGCAGTTTACGGCAGATGAACGCTGAAGCTTTCTTT - TRBJ1-1 many TRBV27
CASRGGGANTIYF TGTGCCAGCCGTGGAGGGGGAGCAAACACCATATATTTT - TRBJ1-3 - TRBV6-5
CASSLRDRATNEQYF TGTGCCAGCTCACTCCGGGACAGGGCGACCAACGAGCAGTACTTC TRBD1 TRBJ2-7 - TRBV18
CASSIVRTGRTDTQYF TGTGCCAGTAGTATAGTTCGGACAGGGCGCACAGATACGCAGTATTTT TRBD1 TRBJ2-3 few TRBV19
CASSVRNTEAFF TGTGCCAGCAGTGTGCGGAACACTGAAGCTTTCTTT - TRBJ1-1 many TRBV28
CAISEGDVSGNTIYF TGTGCCATCAGTGAAGGGGATGTCTCTGGAAACACCATATATTTT - TRBJ1-3 many TRBV10-3
CASSWDFPGLTGNTIYF TGTGCCAGCAGTTGGGATTTCCCCGGACTCACTGGAAACACCATATATTTT - TRBJ1-3 many TRBV12-3/TRBV12-4
CASSLMRTDGYTF TGTGCCAGCAGTTTAATGCGGACGGATGGCTACACCTTC - TRBJ1-2 many TRBV12-3/TRBV12-4
CSAKTAGNTGELFF TGCAGTGCAAAAACGGCGGGGAACACCGGGGAGCTGTTTTTT - TRBJ2-2 - TRBV20-1
CASSQGTRGGKGTGELFF TGCGCCAGCAGCCAAGGAACCCGGGGGGGCAAAGGGACCGGGGAGCTGTTTTTT TRBD2 TRBJ2-2 few TRBV4-1
CASSLSGHLFF TGTGCCAGCAGTTTATCGGGACACCTGTTTTTT - TRBJ1-4 few TRBV28
CASSGEGSEAFF TGTGCCAGCAGCGGCGAAGGGTCTGAAGCTTTCTTT - TRBJ1-1 many TRBV5-6
CASSVGTRGTDTQYF TGTGCCAGCAGCGTAGGCACCAGGGGCACAGATACGCAGTATTTT - TRBJ2-3 - TRBV9
CASSLESGAKTEAFF TGCGCCAGCAGCTTGGAATCGGGGGCTAAGACTGAAGCTTTCTTT - TRBJ1-1 - TRBV5-1
CATSRAGGGEQYF TGTGCCACCTCCCGGGCAGGGGGGGGCGAGCAGTACTTC - TRBJ2-7 - TRBV2
CASSYWGTSGGSRQETQYF TGTGCCAGCAGTTATTGGGGGACCAGCGGGGGGTCCCGTCAAGAGACCCAGTACTTC TRBD2 TRBJ2-5 few TRBV6-2/TRBV6-3
CASSEDRQGVQPQHF TGTGCCAGCAGTGAAGATCGACAGGGGGTTCAGCCCCAGCATTTT TRBD1 TRBJ1-5 many TRBV2
CASRPFTSGGYEQYF TGTGCCAGCAGACCCTTTACTAGCGGGGGTTACGAGCAGTACTTC TRBD2 TRBJ2-7 few TRBV6-5
CASSQDQQGNSPLHF TGTGCCAGCAGCCAAGACCAACAGGGAAATTCACCCCTCCACTTT - TRBJ1-6 many TRBV3-1
CASSETSGGHNEQFF TGTGCCAGCAGTGAAACTAGCGGGGGTCACAATGAGCAGTTCTTC TRBD2 TRBJ2-1 few TRBV6-4
CASSLVGMGQGGNSPLHF TGTGCCAGCAGCTTAGTCGGGATGGGACAGGGTGGTAATTCACCCCTCCACTTT TRBD1 TRBJ1-6 - TRBV7-2
CASSWSWDTEAFF TGTGCCAGCAGTTGGTCCTGGGACACTGAAGCTTTCTTT - TRBJ1-1 few TRBV6-5
CAISESDGGNTETQYF TGTGCCATCAGTGAGTCAGACGGGGGGAATACGGAGACCCAGTACTTC TRBD2 TRBJ2-5 few TRBV10-3
CASSLNPAMNTEAFF TGCGCCAGCAGCTTGAACCCGGCAATGAACACTGAAGCTTTCTTT - TRBJ1-1 - TRBV5-1
CASSQGIGSPLHF TGTGCCAGCAGCCAAGGGATAGGATCACCCCTCCACTTT - TRBJ1-6 few TRBV14
CASSRGQASSGNTIYF TGTGCCAGCTCTCGGGGACAGGCGAGCTCTGGAAACACCATATATTTT TRBD1 TRBJ1-3 few TRBV18
CAGQTAGTGNNEQFF TGTGCCGGCCAAACCGCCGGGACAGGGAACAATGAGCAGTTCTTC TRBD1 TRBJ2-1 - TRBV6-5
CASSVEVGANVLTF TGTGCCAGCAGTGTAGAGGTTGGGGCCAACGTCCTGACTTTC - TRBJ2-6 many TRBV6-1
CASSEPDPSGEAFF TGTGCCAGCAGTGAGCCTGACCCGAGTGGCGAAGCTTTCTTT - TRBJ1-1 many TRBV6-2/TRBV6-3
CASSFGTTGDTEAFF TGTGCCAGCAGTTTTGGGACTACAGGGGACACTGAAGCTTTCTTT TRBD1 TRBJ1-1 few TRBV12-3/TRBV12-4
CASSPEVYEQYF TGTGCCAGCTCACCGGAGGTGTACGAGCAGTACTTC - TRBJ2-7 few TRBV18
CASSGGAPTKNIQYF TGTGCCAGCAGCGGGGGGGCGCCGACCAAAAACATTCAGTACTTC TRBD2 TRBJ2-4 few TRBV2
CASSLVGVADTQYF TGTGCCAGCAGCTTAGTGGGGGTAGCAGATACGCAGTATTTT - TRBJ2-3 few TRBV7-2
CASTPSAWGETQYF TGTGCCAGCACCCCTAGCGCCTGGGGAGAGACCCAGTACTTC - TRBJ2-5 - TRBV12-3/TRBV12-4
CASSFDYANTEAFF TGTGCCAGCAGTTTCGACTACGCGAACACTGAAGCTTTCTTT - TRBJ1-1 few TRBV12-3/TRBV12-4
CASSLNSPNTGELFF TGTGCCAGCAGTTTAAACAGCCCGAACACCGGGGAGCTGTTTTTT - TRBJ2-2 - TRBV12-3/TRBV12-4
CASLRDFGSPLHF TGTGCCAGTCTCCGGGACTTCGGTTCACCCCTCCACTTT - TRBJ1-6 many TRBV6-2/TRBV6-3
CASTSRLRGGWDEQFF TGTGCCAGCACCTCGAGGTTGCGGGGGGGCTGGGATGAGCAGTTCTTC TRBD2 TRBJ2-1 few TRBV6-2/TRBV6-3
CASNSDQNAEAFF TGTGCCAGCAATTCAGATCAAAACGCTGAAGCTTTCTTT - TRBJ1-1 many TRBV2
CASSKEWIGAGNQPQHF TGTGCCAGCAGCAAAGAATGGATAGGGGCAGGCAATCAGCCCCAGCATTTT - TRBJ1-5 - TRBV21-1